These 21 T cell receptor beta chains were all obtained from the same sample, sequenced in a study of T cell responses to AZD1222 COVID-19 vaccine. Sequencing used immunoSEQ multiplex PCR; TCRdb keeps in-frame clones, though not all of them. The repertoire includes around 160,000 clones, approximately 94% of them detected once, and about 0.64% sits in the top ten. The starting material was peripheral blood, obtained on day 0 of AZD1222 vaccination. These receptors were obtained from an adult in good health.

The V gene is TRBV30, the J gene TRBJ2-4; perhaps TRBD2 as D (5 bases). Germline V gene lookup returns CDR1 GTSNPN and CDR2 SVGIG (reference sequence). This CDR3 is built from 17 residues. V was cut by 2 bases and J by 0 bases, with 17 bases left in between. The CDR3 region is CAWSSPIWTLAKNIQYF. The CDR3 DNA is TGTGCCTGGAGTTCCCCCATATGGACTTTAGCCAAAAACATTCAGTACTTC.

This rearrangement joins TRBV4-2 to TRBJ2-5; possibly TRBD2 for D (5 bases). The ends were cut back, 4 bases at V and 5 bases at J, with 8 bases in the middle. Germline CDR1 reads LGHNA; CDR2 reads YNFKEQ. The CDR3 spans 12 residues. The CDR3 spells CASSPSHETQYF. The CDR3, as DNA: TGTGCCAGCAGCCCTAGCCACGAGACCCAGTACTTC.

V is TRBV5-1 and J is TRBJ2-1; D is possibly TRBD1 (6 bases). V was pared by 3 bases and J by 5 bases, with 9 bases between. The CDR3 consists of 13 residues. Germline CDR1 is SGHRS and CDR2 is YFSETQ. This chain's CDR3 is CASSSRDNNEQFF. DNA for the CDR3: TGCGCCAGCAGCTCCCGGGACAACAATGAGCAGTTCTTC.

The chain has TRBV7-8 and TRBJ1-2, with 7 bases identical to TRBD1. V gave up 3 bases and J gave up 0 bases; unmatched junction bases: 13. The CDR3 runs to 18 residues. Germline CDR1 is SGHVS and CDR2 is FQNEAQ. The CDR3 loop is CASSFQRTGTVSNYGYTF. CDR3 DNA sequence: TGTGCCAGCAGCTTTCAGCGTACAGGGACAGTTTCTAACTATGGCTACACCTTC.

The chain joins TRBV4-2 to TRBJ2-7; a weak D match, TRBD1 (6 bases). CDR1 is LGHNA, CDR2 YNFKEQ, per germline. The CDR3 runs to 15 residues. Trimming shortened V by 1 base and J by 3 bases, and 13 bases separated the two germline ends. The CDR3 DNA reads as TGTGCCAGCAGCCAAGGGGACAAGGGTGGCTACGAGCAGTACTTC. Translating gives CASSQGDKGGYEQYF.

This chain links TRBV3-1 (or the pseudogene TRBV3-2) with TRBJ1-4; TRBD1 matches at 7 bases. CDR1 is LGHDT and CDR2 is YNNKEL in the germline V gene (reference sequence). The V and J ends lost 1 base and 5 bases, in that order; junction bases with no gene match: 4. This CDR3 is built from 15 residues. In DNA form, the CDR3 reads TGTGCCAGCAGCCAAGGTTCCAGGGGGAATGAAAAACTGTTTTTT. It encodes CASSQGSRGNEKLFF.

This clone appeared once. The chain has TRBV30 and TRBJ1-2, with a possible D match to TRBD1 (6 bases). This CDR3 contains 12 residues. Germline lookup yields CDR1 GTSNPN and CDR2 SVGIG (reference sequence). V was trimmed by 4 bases and J by 5 bases, leaving 11 bases between them. CDR3 in DNA: TGTGCCTGGATCATCACAGGGTATGGCTACACCTTC. Protein product: CAWIITGYGYTF.

The chain couples TRBV7-3 to TRBJ1-6; maybe TRBD1 (5 bases). The V end lost 1 base, the J end lost 8 bases, and 9 bases lay between the germline ends. CDR1 SGHTA and CDR2 FQGTGA come from the germline V gene. The CDR3 consists of 14 residues. In DNA, the CDR3 is TGTGCCAGCAGCTTAAGAGGGGCACATTCACCCCTCCACTTT. As protein: CASSLRGAHSPLHF.

V is TRBV11-1 and J is TRBJ1-1; D gene uncertain. Trimming took 3 bases from V and 0 from J, leaving 11 bases between them. CDR3 length equals 15 residues. CDR1 is SGHAT, CDR2 FQDESV, per germline (reference sequence). As DNA, the CDR3 is TGTGCCAGCAGCTTCGAAGGCGGGATGAACACTGAAGCTTTCTTT. Translation gives CASSFEGGMNTEAFF.

The chain combines TRBV10-3 with TRBJ1-2, with D hard to call. Per the germline V gene, CDR1 is ENHRY and CDR2 is SYGVKD. Trimming shortened V by 2 bases and J by 8 bases, and 18 bases separated the two germline ends. The CDR3 length is 15 residues. The CDR3 DNA sequence: TGTGCCATCAGTGAGGAAGAACCGCTGAGAGAGGGCTACACCTTC. It translates to CAISEEEPLREGYTF.

This chain links TRBV2 with TRBJ1-1; no clear D gene. This CDR3 has 11 residues. V gave up 6 bases and J gave up 6 bases, with 8 bases separating them. Germline loops: CDR1 SNHLY, CDR2 FYNNEI. The CDR3 loop is CASSPGAEAFF. CDR3 nucleotide sequence: TGTGCCAGCAGCCCCGGGGCTGAAGCTTTCTTT. Drawing the rest from reference TRBV2 and TRBJ1-1, the complete variable domain is EPEVTQTPSHQVTQMGQEVILRCVPISNHLYFYWYRQILGQKVEFLVSFYNNEISEKSEIFDDQFSVERPDGSNFTLKIRSTKLEDSAMYFCASSPGAEAFFGQGTRLTVV.

This chain joins TRBV7-9 and TRBJ1-1; D unclear. The CDR3 has 12 amino acids. V was clipped by 2 bases and J by 5 bases, with 6 bases between them. Germline V CDR1 and CDR2: SEHNR, FQNEAQ (reference sequence). Here the CDR3 DNA reads TGTGCCAGCAGCTTAAGGGCAACTGAAGCTTTCTTT. It encodes CASSLRATEAFF.

The rearrangement joins TRBV28 to TRBJ2-1; no clear D gene. CDR1 is MDHEN and CDR2 is SYDVKM in the germline V gene. The V and J ends lost 4 bases and 1 base respectively, with 29 bases between them. The CDR3 has 21 residues. The CDR3, as DNA: TGTGCCAGCAGTTCCCCAACTAAAGGCGCTAGAACCGAAATATCCTACAATGAGCAGTTCTTC. Protein product: CASSSPTKGARTEISYNEQFF.

V is TRBV7-2 and J is TRBJ1-4; D might be TRBD1 (6 bases). The CDR3 has 19 amino acids. Germline V CDR1 and CDR2: SGHTA, FQGNSA. Trimming removed 4 bases at V and 0 bases at J, with 21 bases between. The CDR3 DNA reads as TGTGCCAGCAGCTCCCTCCCCGGGGGGCGCGGAACAACTAATGAAAAACTGTTTTTT. Amino acids: CASSSLPGGRGTTNEKLFF.

This clone has just a few counts. The chain has TRBV6-1 and TRBJ2-3; D ambiguous. The V and J ends lost 3 bases and 5 bases respectively, with 6 bases between them. This CDR3 spans 12 amino acids. Per germline, CDR1 MNHNS and CDR2 SASEGT. The chain's CDR3 is CASSDSRDTQYF. The CDR3 DNA reads TGTGCCAGCAGTGATTCCCGAGATACGCAGTATTTT.

The CDR3 sequence is CASSEEGPNEKLFF. The DNA of the CDR3 is TGCGCCAGCAGTGAGGAGGGACCTAATGAAAAACTGTTTTTT. The V call is TRBV5-1, the J call TRBJ1-4; D may be TRBD1 (5 bases). This CDR3 has 14 amino acids. The germline V and J ends were trimmed by 5 bases and 3 bases, with 11 bases remaining between them. CDR1 SGHRS and CDR2 YFSETQ come from the germline V gene.

The chain combines TRBV19 with TRBJ1-1; D is possibly TRBD1 (6 bases). The CDR3 totals 15 residues. The ends were cut back, 3 bases at V and 0 bases at J, with 11 bases in the middle. Germline V lookup: CDR1 LNHDA, CDR2 SQIVND (reference sequence). The CDR3 is CASSIRGAMNTEAFF. DNA of the CDR3: TGTGCCAGTAGTATTCGGGGGGCCATGAACACTGAAGCTTTCTTT.

The V and J genes are TRBV7-8 and TRBJ2-7; D is possibly TRBD1 (6 bases). CDR3 size: 15 residues. Germline V CDR1 and CDR2: SGHVS, FQNEAQ. V lost 3 bases and J 2 bases, leaving 14 bases between the germline ends. CDR3 in amino acids: CASSFWTAPTYEQYF. The CDR3 DNA follows: TGTGCCAGCAGCTTCTGGACAGCGCCCACCTACGAGCAGTACTTC.

This sequence joins TRBV7-7 and TRBJ1-5; D remains unclear. This CDR3 contains 11 residues. From germline, CDR1 is SSHAT and CDR2 FNYEAQ (reference sequence). Between the trimmed V and J ends, which lost 5 bases and 4 bases, there was a span of 3 bases. CDR3 loop: CASSQNQPQHF. CDR3 coding DNA: TGTGCCAGCAGCCAGAATCAGCCCCAGCATTTT.

This chain connects TRBV6-2 or TRBV6-3 to TRBJ1-1; no definite D call. The V end was cut by 0 bases, the J end by 6 bases, with 11 bases between. Germline values: CDR1 MNHEY, CDR2 SVGEGT. The CDR3 spans 14 residues. The CDR3 spells CASSYSVGWPEAFF. CDR3 bases: TGTGCCAGCAGTTACTCGGTTGGGTGGCCTGAAGCTTTCTTT.

This clone was seen more than once but under ten times. The chain carries TRBV4-1 and TRBJ2-7; D is perhaps TRBD2 (6 bases). Deletions cut 2 bases from V and 0 bases from J, with 17 bases between. The CDR3 loop spans 17 amino acids. From germline, CDR1 is MGHRA and CDR2 YSYEKL. As DNA, the CDR3 is TGCGCCAGCAGCCAATTTTTGGGACTTCAAAGCTCCTACGAGCAGTACTTC. Translating gives CASSQFLGLQSSYEQYF.